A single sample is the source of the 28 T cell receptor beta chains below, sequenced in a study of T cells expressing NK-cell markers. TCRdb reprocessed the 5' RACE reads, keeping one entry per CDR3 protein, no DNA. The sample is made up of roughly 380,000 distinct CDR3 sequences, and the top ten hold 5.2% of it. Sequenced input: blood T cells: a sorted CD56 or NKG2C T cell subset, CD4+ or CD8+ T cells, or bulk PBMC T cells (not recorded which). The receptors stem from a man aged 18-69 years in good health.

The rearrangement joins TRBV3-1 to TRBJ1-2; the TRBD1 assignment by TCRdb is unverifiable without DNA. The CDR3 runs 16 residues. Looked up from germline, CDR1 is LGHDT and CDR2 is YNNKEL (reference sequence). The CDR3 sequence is CASSQRTWGRGYGYTF.

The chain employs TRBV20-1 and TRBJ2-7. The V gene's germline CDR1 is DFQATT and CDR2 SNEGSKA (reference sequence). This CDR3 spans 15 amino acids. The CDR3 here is CSARDLQGAAYEQYF.

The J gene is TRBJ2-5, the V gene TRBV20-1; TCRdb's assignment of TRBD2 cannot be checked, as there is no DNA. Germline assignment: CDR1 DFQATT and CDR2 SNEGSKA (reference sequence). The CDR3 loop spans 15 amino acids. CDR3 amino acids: CSAREGSGGWETQYF.

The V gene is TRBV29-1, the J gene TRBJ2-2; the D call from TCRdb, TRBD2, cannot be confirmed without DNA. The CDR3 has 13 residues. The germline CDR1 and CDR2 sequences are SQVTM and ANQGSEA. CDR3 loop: CSVDGGGTGELFF.

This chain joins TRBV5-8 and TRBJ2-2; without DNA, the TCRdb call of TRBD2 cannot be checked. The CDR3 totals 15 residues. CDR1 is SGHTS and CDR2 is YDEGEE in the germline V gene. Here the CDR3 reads CASSSTGLLTGELFF.

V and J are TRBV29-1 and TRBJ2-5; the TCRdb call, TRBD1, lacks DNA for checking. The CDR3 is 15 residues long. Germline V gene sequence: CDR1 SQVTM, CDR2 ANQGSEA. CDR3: CSVRREPRPQETQYF.

This chain's CDR3 is CASSPPAGRAFF. V and J are TRBV28 and TRBJ1-1; the D call of TRBD1 rests on TCRdb alone, since no DNA is present to check it. Germline values: CDR1 MDHEN, CDR2 SYDVKM. The length of the CDR3 is 12 residues.

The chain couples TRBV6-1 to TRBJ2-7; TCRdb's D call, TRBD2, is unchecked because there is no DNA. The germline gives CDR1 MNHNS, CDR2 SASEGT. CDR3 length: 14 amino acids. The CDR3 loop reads CASSERAGGHEQYF.

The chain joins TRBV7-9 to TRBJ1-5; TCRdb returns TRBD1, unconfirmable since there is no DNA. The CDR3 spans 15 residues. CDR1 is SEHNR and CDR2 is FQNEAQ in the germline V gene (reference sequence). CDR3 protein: CASSSGQGRNQPQHF.

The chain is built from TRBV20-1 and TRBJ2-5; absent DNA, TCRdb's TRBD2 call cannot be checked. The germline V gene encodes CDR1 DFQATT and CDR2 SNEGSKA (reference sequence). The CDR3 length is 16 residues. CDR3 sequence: CSARALGALKGETQYF.

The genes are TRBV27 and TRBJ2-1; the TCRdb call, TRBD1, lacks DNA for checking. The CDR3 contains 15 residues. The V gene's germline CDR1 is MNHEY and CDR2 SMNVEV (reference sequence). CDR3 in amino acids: CASSAGTGTYNEQFF.

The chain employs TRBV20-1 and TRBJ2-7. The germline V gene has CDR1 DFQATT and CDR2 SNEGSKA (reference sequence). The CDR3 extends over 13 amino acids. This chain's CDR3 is CSASGLLGREQYF.

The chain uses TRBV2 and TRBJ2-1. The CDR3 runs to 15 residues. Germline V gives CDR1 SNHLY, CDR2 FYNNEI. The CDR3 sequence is CASSPTLFQSAEQFF.

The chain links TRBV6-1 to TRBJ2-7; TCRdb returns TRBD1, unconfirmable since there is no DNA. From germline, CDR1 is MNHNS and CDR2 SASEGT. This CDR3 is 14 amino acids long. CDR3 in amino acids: CASSGGTGTYEQYF.

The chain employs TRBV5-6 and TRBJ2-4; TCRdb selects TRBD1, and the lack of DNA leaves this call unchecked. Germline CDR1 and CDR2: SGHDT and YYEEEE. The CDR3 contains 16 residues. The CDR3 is CASSLGGPLFNYIQYF.

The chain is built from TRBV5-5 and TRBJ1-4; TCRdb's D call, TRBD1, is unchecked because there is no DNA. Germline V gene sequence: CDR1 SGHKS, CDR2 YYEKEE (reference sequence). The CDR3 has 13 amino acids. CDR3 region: CASSPGPNEKLFF.

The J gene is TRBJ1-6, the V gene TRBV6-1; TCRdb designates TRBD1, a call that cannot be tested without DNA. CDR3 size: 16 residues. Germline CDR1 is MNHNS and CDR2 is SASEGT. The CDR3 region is CASSEGQGANNSPLHF.

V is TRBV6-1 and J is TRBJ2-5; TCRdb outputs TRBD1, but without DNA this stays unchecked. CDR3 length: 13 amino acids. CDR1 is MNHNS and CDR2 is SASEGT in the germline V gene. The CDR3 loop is CASRPPWGETQYF.

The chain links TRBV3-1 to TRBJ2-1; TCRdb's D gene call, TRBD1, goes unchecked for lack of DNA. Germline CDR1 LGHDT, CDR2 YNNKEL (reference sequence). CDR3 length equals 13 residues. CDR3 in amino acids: CASSTRDLRSQFF.

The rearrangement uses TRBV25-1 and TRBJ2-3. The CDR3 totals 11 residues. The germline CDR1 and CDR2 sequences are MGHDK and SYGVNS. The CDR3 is CASSVSNTQYF.

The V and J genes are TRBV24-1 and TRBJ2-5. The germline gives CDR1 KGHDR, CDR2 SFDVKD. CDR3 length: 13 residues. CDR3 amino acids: CATRLTVQETQYF.

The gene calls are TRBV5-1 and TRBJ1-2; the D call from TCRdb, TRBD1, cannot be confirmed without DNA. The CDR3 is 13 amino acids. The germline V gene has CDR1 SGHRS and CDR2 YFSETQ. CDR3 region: CASSLSGGDGYTF.

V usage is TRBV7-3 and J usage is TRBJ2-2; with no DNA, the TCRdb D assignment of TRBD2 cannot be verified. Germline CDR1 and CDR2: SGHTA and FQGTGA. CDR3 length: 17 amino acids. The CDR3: CASSTIAGDASTGELFF.

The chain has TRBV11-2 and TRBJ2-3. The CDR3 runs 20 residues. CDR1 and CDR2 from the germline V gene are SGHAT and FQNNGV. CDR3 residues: CASSPRSAKVPRPNNNTQYF. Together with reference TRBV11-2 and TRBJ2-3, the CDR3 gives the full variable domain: EAGVAQSPRYKIIEKRQSVAFWCNPISGHATLYWYQQILGQGPKLLIQFQNNGVVDDSQLPKDRFSAERLKGVDSTLKIQPAKLEDSAVYLCASSPRSAKVPRPNNNTQYFGPGTRLTVL.

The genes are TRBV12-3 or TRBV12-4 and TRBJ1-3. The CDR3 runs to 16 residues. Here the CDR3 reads CASSLIASLRGNTIYF.

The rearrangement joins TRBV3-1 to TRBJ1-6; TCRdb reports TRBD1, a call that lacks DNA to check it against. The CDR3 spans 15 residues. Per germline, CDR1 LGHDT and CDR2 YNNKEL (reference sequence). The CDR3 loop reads CASSRGARGYSPLHF.

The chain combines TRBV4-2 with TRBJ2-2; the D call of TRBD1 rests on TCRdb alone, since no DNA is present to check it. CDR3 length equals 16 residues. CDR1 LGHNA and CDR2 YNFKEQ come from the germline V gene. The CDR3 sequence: CASSQGGGENTGELFF.

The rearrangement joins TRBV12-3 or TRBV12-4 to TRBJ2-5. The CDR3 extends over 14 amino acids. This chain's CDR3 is CASSSGILRRTQYF.